This TCR beta chain came from a study of cytomegalovirus exposure and HLA in healthy donors. Study-level information: Of some 400 genotyped donors, roughly 81% clustered with self-reported Caucasian donors.

Study-wide points: Some TCR beta chains (about 180 of them) were listed as cytomegalovirus-associated. Highly shared variants forming one cluster were likely a sequencing artifact.

The CDR3 is 15 residues long. Germline-derived CDR1 and CDR2 are SGHTA and FQGNSA. The V segment lost 5 bases and the J segment 2 bases; nucleotides outside the gene matches: 6. PCR was performed using 60 Vbeta and 13 Jbeta primers. Clones were sequenced by immunoSEQ multiplex PCR, and TCRdb holds only the in-frame ones, with some missing. The sample shows some 44,000 clones, and under 2% sits with its ten largest clones. A note on this clone: Antigen unknown.

There were likely unrecorded immune exposures, though donors were nominally healthy when sampled. The clonotype comes from a young woman in good health and CMV-seronegative. The material sequenced was PBMCs. The chain recombines TRBV7-2 with TRBJ2-7, with 10 bases lining up with TRBD2. CDR3 sequence reads: CASSPAGTSAYEQYF. CDR3 sequence (DNA): TGTGCCAGCAGCCCTGCCGGGACTAGCGCCTACGAGCAGTACTTC.